The 26 T cell receptor beta chains below all came from one sample that was sequenced in a study of graft-versus-host responses after intestinal transplantation. TCRdb's copy holds only in-frame clones and misses some; the assay was immunoSEQ multiplex PCR. The sample consists of 20,000 to 30,000 clones, roughly 83% of them appearing once. The source material was PBMCs, sampled about 28 days after intestinal transplant. These TCRs come from a human patient who received an intestinal transplant, so some T cells may come from the graft donor.

In its sample, this clone was seen a few times. The chain links TRBV10-1 to TRBJ2-7, with a tentative D call TRBD1 (6 bases). The CDR3 contains 13 residues. The germline V gene has CDR1 WNHNN and CDR2 SYGVQD (reference sequence). Trimming removed 6 bases at V and 4 bases at J, with 13 bases between. CDR3 region: CASSGQLLYEQYF. The CDR3 region has the DNA TGCGCCAGCAGCGGACAGCTCCTTTACGAGCAGTACTTC.

This clone was observed a single time. The chain uses TRBV4-1 and TRBJ2-7; possibly TRBD2 for D (5 bases). V lost 2 bases to trimming and J lost 4 bases, with 15 bases between them. Germline V gene sequence: CDR1 MGHRA, CDR2 YSYEKL. The CDR3 is 15 residues long. This CDR3 reads CASSQQVPSRYEQYF. The CDR3 DNA reads as TGCGCCAGCAGCCAACAGGTCCCTAGCAGGTACGAGCAGTACTTC.

The chain recombines TRBV28 with TRBJ2-7; D is unresolved. Trimming pared 3 bases from V and 2 bases from J, leaving 2 bases between. Germline assignment: CDR1 MDHEN and CDR2 SYDVKM. The CDR3 sequence is 11 residues long. CDR3: CASSFPYEQYF. The CDR3 DNA follows: TGTGCCAGCAGTTTCCCCTACGAGCAGTACTTC. The full variable domain, with the rest looked up from reference TRBV28 and TRBJ2-7, is DVKVTQSSRYLVKRTGEKVFLECVQDMDHENMFWYRQDPGLGLRLIYFSYDVKMKEKGDIPEGYSVSREKKERFSLILESASTNQTSMYLCASSFPYEQYFGPGTRLTVT.

The V gene is TRBV5-1, the J gene TRBJ2-7; 9 bases line up with TRBD1. Looked up from germline, CDR1 is SGHRS and CDR2 is YFSETQ. CDR3 length: 14 residues. V lost 3 bases, J lost 5 bases, and 6 bases stayed unmatched. The CDR3 nucleotides read TGCGCCAGCAGCTCTACCGGGACAGGGAACGAGCAGTACTTC. This sequence encodes CASSSTGTGNEQYF.

Only one count was recorded for this clone. The chain links TRBV6-6 to TRBJ2-7; D is perhaps TRBD2 (6 bases). CDR3 size: 13 residues. V was clipped by 4 bases and J by 2 bases, with 9 bases between them. The germline V gene encodes CDR1 MNHNY and CDR2 SVGAGI (reference sequence). The CDR3 DNA sequence: TGTGCCAGCAGTTGGGGGGATGCCTACGAGCAGTACTTC. It encodes CASSWGDAYEQYF.

The chain links TRBV6-1 to TRBJ1-5; D uncertain. This CDR3 comprises 19 residues. Germline V gene lookup returns CDR1 MNHNS and CDR2 SASEGT. V lost 0 bases and J lost 0, with 18 bases in between. The CDR3 reads CASSEAAPTFFLSNQPQHF. The DNA of the CDR3 is TGTGCCAGCAGTGAAGCGGCCCCGACTTTCTTCCTTAGCAATCAGCCCCAGCATTTT.

The CDR3 sequence: CASSFWRGGQETQYF. DNA of the CDR3: TGTGCCAGCAGCTTCTGGAGGGGTGGGCAAGAGACCCAGTACTTC. The J gene is TRBJ2-5, the V gene TRBV11-2, with D perhaps matching TRBD2 (6 bases). The CDR3 has 15 amino acids. The germline CDR1 and CDR2 sequences are SGHAT and FQNNGV. Trimming shortened V by 3 bases and J by 2 bases, and 13 bases separated the two germline ends.

The chain links TRBV2 to TRBJ2-7; no firm D call. The germline gives CDR1 SNHLY, CDR2 FYNNEI. The length of the CDR3 is 10 residues. V lost 6 bases to trimming and J lost 4 bases, with 4 bases between them. The CDR3 nucleotides are TGTGCCAGCAGAGGTTACGAGCAGTACTTC. Translating gives CASRGYEQYF.

This chain uses TRBV7-9 with TRBJ2-7; tentatively, D is TRBD2 (5 bases). The CDR3 has 14 residues. Looked up from germline, CDR1 is SEHNR and CDR2 is FQNEAQ (reference sequence). V shed 1 base and J shed 1 base, with 8 bases lying between them. As DNA, the CDR3 is TGTGCCAGCAGCTTAGGTCCGGGATCCTACGAGCAGTACTTC. Protein sequence: CASSLGPGSYEQYF.

V gene TRBV28 combines with J gene TRBJ1-1, with D perhaps matching TRBD1 (5 bases). The V gene lost 6 bases and the J gene lost 6 bases, with 14 bases spanning the gap. From germline, CDR1 is MDHEN and CDR2 SYDVKM. The CDR3 has 13 residues. CDR3 sequence reads: CASRGTRMSEAFF. CDR3 DNA sequence: TGTGCCAGCAGAGGGACGAGGATGTCTGAAGCTTTCTTT.

J is TRBJ1-3 and V is TRBV7-8; weak D call: TRBD1 (6 bases). This CDR3 region has 16 residues. V was clipped by 5 bases and J by 2 bases, with 16 bases between them. The germline gives CDR1 SGHVS, CDR2 FQNEAQ. In DNA form, the CDR3 reads TGTGCCAGCAGCCCCCCAAAATACAGGGCTGGAAACACCATATATTTT. Its translation is CASSPPKYRAGNTIYF. Full variable domain (remainder filled in from reference TRBV7-8 and TRBJ1-3): GAGVSQSPRYKVAKRGQDVALRCDPISGHVSLFWYQQALGQGPEFLTYFQNEAQLDKSGLPSDRFFAERPEGSVSTLKIQRTQQEDSAVYLCASSPPKYRAGNTIYFGEGSWLTVV.

This chain uses TRBV7-9 with TRBJ2-7; D is uncertain. V was pared by 1 base and J by 1 base, with 8 bases between. The CDR3 is made up of 14 amino acids. CDR1 and CDR2 from the germline V gene are SEHNR and FQNEAQ (reference sequence). The CDR3 loop reads CASSLGFGSYEQYF. The CDR3, as DNA: TGTGCCAGCAGCTTAGGTTTCGGTTCCTACGAGCAGTACTTC.

The genes are TRBV5-4 and TRBJ2-5; D perhaps matches TRBD1 (6 bases). This CDR3 region has 18 residues. Germline V gives CDR1 SGHNT, CDR2 YYREEE (reference sequence). Trimming removed 0 bases from V and 2 bases from J, with 20 bases in between. The CDR3 spells CASSLVRLGRGPQETQYF. The CDR3 DNA reads as TGTGCCAGCAGCTTGGTACGGCTCGGCAGGGGACCTCAAGAGACCCAGTACTTC. Full variable domain (missing parts from reference TRBV5-4 and TRBJ2-5): ETGVTQSPTHLIKTRGQQVTLRCSSQSGHNTVSWYQQALGQGPQFIFQYYREEENGRGNFPPRFSGLQFPNYSSELNVNALELDDSALYLCASSLVRLGRGPQETQYFGPGTRLLVL.

The chain combines TRBV9 with TRBJ2-5; D is perhaps TRBD2 (5 bases). The CDR3 is made up of 14 amino acids. Trimming stripped 0 bases from V and 2 bases from J, with 8 bases between. Germline loops: CDR1 SGDLS, CDR2 YYNGEE. The CDR3 here is CASSVEGLQETQYF. In DNA, the CDR3 is TGTGCCAGCAGCGTAGAAGGACTTCAAGAGACCCAGTACTTC. Looking up the rest from reference TRBV9 and TRBJ2-5 gives the full variable domain: DSGVTQTPKHLITATGQRVTLRCSPRSGDLSVYWYQQSLDQGLQFLIQYYNGEERAKGNILERFSAQQFPDLHSELNLSSLELGDSALYFCASSVEGLQETQYFGPGTRLLVL.

This sequence joins TRBV6-5 and TRBJ2-7; 7 nucleotides agree with TRBD1. In germline, CDR1 is MNHEY, CDR2 SVGAGI. With V trimmed by 6 bases and J by 3 bases, 2 bases remained unmatched. CDR3 size: 12 residues. CDR3 sequence: CASRTGNYEQYF. As DNA, the CDR3 is TGTGCCAGCAGGACAGGGAACTACGAGCAGTACTTC.

This sequence joins TRBV28 and TRBJ2-7; D may correspond to TRBD1 or TRBD2 (5 bases each). Germline V lookup: CDR1 MDHEN, CDR2 SYDVKM. The V gene lost 6 bases and the J gene lost 0 bases, with 12 bases spanning the gap. The CDR3 runs to 14 residues. This CDR3 is CASSGTFSSYEQYF. In nucleotides, the CDR3 is TGTGCCAGCAGCGGGACGTTTAGCTCCTACGAGCAGTACTTC. The variable domain in full, with the rest retrieved from reference TRBV28 and TRBJ2-7, is DVKVTQSSRYLVKRTGEKVFLECVQDMDHENMFWYRQDPGLGLRLIYFSYDVKMKEKGDIPEGYSVSREKKERFSLILESASTNQTSMYLCASSGTFSSYEQYFGPGTRLTVT.

The chain employs TRBV29-1 and TRBJ2-7; the D gene is possibly TRBD1 (6 bases). The germline V and J ends were trimmed by 6 bases and 0 bases, with 12 bases remaining between them. Looked up from germline, CDR1 is SQVTM and CDR2 is ANQGSEA. The CDR3 covers 13 residues. The CDR3, as DNA: TGCAGCGTACAGGGTTACGGCTCCTACGAGCAGTACTTC. This translates into CSVQGYGSYEQYF.

The rearrangement uses TRBV6-1 and TRBJ1-1, with D possibly matching TRBD1 (6 bases). V was pared by 3 bases and J by 4 bases, with 18 bases between. The length of the CDR3 is 16 residues. The germline CDR1 and CDR2 sequences are MNHNS and SASEGT. DNA of the CDR3: TGTGCCAGCAGTGACCCGGTTTGGGGGCAGGGCACTGAAGCTTTCTTT. Amino acid sequence: CASSDPVWGQGTEAFF.

The chain has TRBV5-1 and TRBJ1-5; 8 bases are shared with TRBD1. The V and J ends lost 4 bases and 4 bases, in that order; junction bases with no gene match: 7. The CDR3 covers 15 residues. CDR1 SGHRS and CDR2 YFSETQ come from the germline V gene. CDR3: CASSPGTGLNQPQHF. The CDR3 DNA is TGCGCCAGCAGCCCCGGGACAGGTCTTAATCAGCCCCAGCATTTT.

This chain uses TRBV2 with TRBJ2-7; the D gene is possibly TRBD1 (5 bases). Germline V gives CDR1 SNHLY, CDR2 FYNNEI. The CDR3 contains 13 residues. The V end was cut by 4 bases, the J end by 2 bases, with 9 bases between. DNA for the CDR3: TGTGCCAGCAGTGTCCAGGGAACCTACGAGCAGTACTTC. It specifies CASSVQGTYEQYF.

J is TRBJ2-2 and V is TRBV7-2; 9 nucleotides match TRBD2. The germline CDR1 and CDR2 sequences are SGHTA and FQGNSA. The CDR3 is 16 residues long. The trim removed 5 bases at V and 5 bases at J, leaving 9 bases unmatched. Here the CDR3 DNA reads TGTGCCAGCAGCCAAGACCCTAGCGGGGCAACCGGGGAGCTGTTTTTT. It codes for CASSQDPSGATGELFF.

In DNA, the CDR3 is TGTGCCAGCAGTGAGGGGACAGGCTCCTACAATGAGCAGTTCTTC. It encodes CASSEGTGSYNEQFF. The chain couples TRBV2 to TRBJ2-1, with 8 positions matching TRBD1. The CDR3 is 15 residues long. CDR1 is SNHLY, CDR2 FYNNEI, per germline. V lost 3 bases and J lost 0; bases outside the gene matches: 1.

This clone was seen more than once but under ten times. This chain connects TRBV10-3 to TRBJ1-1; no reliable D call. Germline values: CDR1 ENHRY, CDR2 SYGVKD. The V gene lost 4 bases and the J gene lost 5 bases, with 8 bases spanning the gap. There are 12 residues in the CDR3. CDR3: CAISASATEAFF. DNA for the CDR3: TGTGCCATCAGTGCATCCGCTACTGAAGCTTTCTTT.

The chain combines TRBV27 with TRBJ2-7; unclear D gene. This CDR3 is 14 amino acids long. V dropped 2 bases and J dropped 0 bases, with 8 bases sitting between them. From germline, CDR1 is MNHEY and CDR2 SMNVEV (reference sequence). The CDR3 reads CASSLTLSSYEQYF. The CDR3 DNA follows: TGTGCCAGCAGTTTAACTTTAAGCTCCTACGAGCAGTACTTC.

A remark on this clone: A read error may account for a junction end that differs from germline. The rearrangement joins TRBV9 to TRBJ2-2; 9 bases align to TRBD2. The CDR3 sequence is 17 residues long. The germline CDR1 and CDR2 sequences are SGDLS and YYNGEE. CDR3 nucleotide sequence: TGTGCCCGCAGCGTAGGATTGCGGGGGGGCATGGCCGGGGAGCTGTTTTTT. It translates to CARSVGLRGGMAGELFF.

The V call is TRBV2, the J call TRBJ2-1; 11 bases agree with TRBD2. CDR1 SNHLY and CDR2 FYNNEI come from the germline V gene. This CDR3 region has 16 residues. V was pared by 4 bases and J by 4 bases, with 6 bases of the junction left unmatched. The CDR3 DNA sequence: TGTGCCAGCAGTGGTCAACTAGCGGGAGTGTACAATGAGCAGTTCTTC. This gives the protein CASSGQLAGVYNEQFF.